The clone carrying this TCR beta chain has a handful of counts. Trimming took 4 bases from V and 4 from J; bases not matched to a gene: 10. The CDR3 has 17 residues. This sample was taken from a study of patients and donors after allogeneic stem cell transplantation. TCRdb ran MiXCR on the RT-PCR reads and lists one entry per CDR3 protein. The sample includes approximately 410,000 distinct CDR3 sequences, 16% of them seen just once. The J gene is TRBJ2-3, the V gene TRBV12-3 or TRBV12-4, with TRBD1 matching 11 bases. Sample: blood, either unsorted or a sorted T cell fraction (not recorded which). The sequence was collected from a human donor who was either an allogeneic HSCT recipient or a stem cell or donor lymphocyte infusion donor (not recorded which). It is not recorded whose cells these are; they may come from a transplant donor. CDR3: CASSSRQGQGEADTQYF. The CDR3 DNA is TGTGCCAGCAGTTCCCGCCAGGGACAGGGGGAGGCAGATACGCAGTATTTT.